This T cell receptor beta chain derives from a study of vaccination and CD4 T cells after COVID-19. V was pared by 6 bases and J by 5 bases, with 13 bases between. Germline CDR1 MNHEY, CDR2 SVGEGT. This CDR3 contains 13 residues. Treatment in this sample: approximately 9-day PBMC culture with coronavirus spike peptide pools or control peptides (ViraFEST assay). Cultured CD4+ T cells had their DNA profiled by the Oncomine TCR Beta short-read assay. TCRdb processed the PCR reads anew with MiXCR; each CDR3 protein has one entry. The data show about 21,000 distinct CDR3 sequences, with over 60% seen just once and 6% to 8% held by the top ten. The study, taken as a whole, reports: Early timepoints after natural infection were not analyzed in these convalescent patients. For SARS-CoV-2-reactive clonotypes, the median went from around 20 to 38, a nonsignificant increase.

With respect to this clonotype: Its target is not known.

The origin of this receptor is a human donor who had recovered from COVID-19. Specimen: CD4+ T cells from blood, cultured in vitro. The chain couples TRBV6-2 or TRBV6-3 to TRBJ2-5; D is ambiguous. The CDR3 sequence: CASSPPLSETQYF. CDR3 in DNA: TGTGCCAGCAGCCCTCCCCTGTCCGAGACCCAGTACTTC.